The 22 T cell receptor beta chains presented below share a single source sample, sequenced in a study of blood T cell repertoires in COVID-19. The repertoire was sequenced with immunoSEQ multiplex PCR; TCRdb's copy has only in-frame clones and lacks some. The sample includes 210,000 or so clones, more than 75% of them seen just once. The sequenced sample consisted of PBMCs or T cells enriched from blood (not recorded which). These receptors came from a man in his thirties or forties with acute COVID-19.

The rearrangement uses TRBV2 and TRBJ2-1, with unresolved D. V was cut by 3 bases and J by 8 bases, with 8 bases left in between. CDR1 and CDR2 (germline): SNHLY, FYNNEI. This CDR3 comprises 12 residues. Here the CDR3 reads CASSEIRDEQFF. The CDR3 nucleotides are TGTGCCAGCAGTGAGATAAGAGATGAGCAGTTCTTC.

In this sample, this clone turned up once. The CDR3, as DNA: TGCGCCAGCAGTGAGACCCGACTAAACACCGGGGAGCTGTTTTTT. Amino acids: CASSETRLNTGELFF. This sequence joins TRBV10-2 and TRBJ2-2; possibly TRBD2 for D (5 bases). Per the germline V gene, CDR1 is WSHSY and CDR2 is SAAADI. The germline V and J ends were trimmed by 2 bases and 2 bases, with 9 bases remaining between them. The CDR3 is 15 residues long.

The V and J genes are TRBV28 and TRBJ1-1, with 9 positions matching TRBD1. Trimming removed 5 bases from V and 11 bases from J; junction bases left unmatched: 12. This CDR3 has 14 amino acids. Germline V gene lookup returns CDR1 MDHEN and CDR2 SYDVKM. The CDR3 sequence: CASSPRQGGLRAFF. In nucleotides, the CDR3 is TGTGCCAGCAGTCCCAGACAGGGGGGCTTACGGGCTTTCTTT. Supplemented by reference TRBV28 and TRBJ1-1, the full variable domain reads DVKVTQSSRYLVKRTGEKVFLECVQDMDHENMFWYRQDPGLGLRLIYFSYDVKMKEKGDIPEGYSVSREKKERFSLILESASTNQTSMYLCASSPRQGGLRAFFGQGTRLTVV.

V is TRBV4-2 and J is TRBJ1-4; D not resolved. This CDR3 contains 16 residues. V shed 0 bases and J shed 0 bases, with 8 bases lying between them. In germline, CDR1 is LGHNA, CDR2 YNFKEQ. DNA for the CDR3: TGTGCCAGCAGCCAAGATCCTCTTACAACTAATGAAAAACTGTTTTTT. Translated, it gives CASSQDPLTTNEKLFF.

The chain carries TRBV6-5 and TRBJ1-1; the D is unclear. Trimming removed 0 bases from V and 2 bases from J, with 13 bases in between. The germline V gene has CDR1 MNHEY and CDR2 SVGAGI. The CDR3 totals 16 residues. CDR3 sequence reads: CASSYSIGTSNTEAFF. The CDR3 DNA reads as TGTGCCAGCAGTTACTCGATCGGTACCTCAAACACTGAAGCTTTCTTT.

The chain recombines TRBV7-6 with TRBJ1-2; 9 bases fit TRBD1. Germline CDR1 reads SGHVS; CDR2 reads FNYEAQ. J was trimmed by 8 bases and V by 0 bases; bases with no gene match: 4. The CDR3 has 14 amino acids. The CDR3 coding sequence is TGTGCCAGCAGCTTAGCACAGGGGGCGGACGGCTACACCTTC. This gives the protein CASSLAQGADGYTF.

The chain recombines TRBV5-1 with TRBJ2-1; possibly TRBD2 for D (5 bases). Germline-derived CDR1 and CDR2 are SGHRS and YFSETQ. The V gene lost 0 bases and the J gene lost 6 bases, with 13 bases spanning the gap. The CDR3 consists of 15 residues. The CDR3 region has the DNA TGCGCCAGCAGCTTGGCCGGGGTTTATGGCAATGAGCAGTTCTTC. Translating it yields CASSLAGVYGNEQFF.

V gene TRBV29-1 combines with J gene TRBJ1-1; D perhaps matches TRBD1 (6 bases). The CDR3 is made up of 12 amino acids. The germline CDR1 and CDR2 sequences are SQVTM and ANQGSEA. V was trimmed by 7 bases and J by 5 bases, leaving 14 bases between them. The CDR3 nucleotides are TGCAGCGGTAACTACAGGGCAACTGAAGCTTTCTTT. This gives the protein CSGNYRATEAFF.

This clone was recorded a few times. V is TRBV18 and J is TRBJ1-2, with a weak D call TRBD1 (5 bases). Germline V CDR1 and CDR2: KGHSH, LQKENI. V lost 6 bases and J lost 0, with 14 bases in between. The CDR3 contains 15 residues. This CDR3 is CASSPLQETNYGYTF. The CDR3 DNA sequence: TGTGCCAGCTCTCCCCTACAGGAAACTAACTATGGCTACACCTTC.

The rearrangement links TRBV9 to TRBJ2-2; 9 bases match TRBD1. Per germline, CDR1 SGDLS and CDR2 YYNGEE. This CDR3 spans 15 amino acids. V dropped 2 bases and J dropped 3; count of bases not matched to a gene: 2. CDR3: CASSVRQGDTGELFF. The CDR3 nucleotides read TGTGCCAGCAGCGTTCGACAGGGGGACACCGGGGAGCTGTTTTTT.

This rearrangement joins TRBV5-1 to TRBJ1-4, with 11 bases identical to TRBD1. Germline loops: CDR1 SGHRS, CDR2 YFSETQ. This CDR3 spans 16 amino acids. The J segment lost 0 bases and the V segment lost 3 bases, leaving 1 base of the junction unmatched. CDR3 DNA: TGCGCCAGCAGCTGGGGACAGGGGGCAACTAATGAAAAACTGTTTTTT. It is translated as CASSWGQGATNEKLFF.

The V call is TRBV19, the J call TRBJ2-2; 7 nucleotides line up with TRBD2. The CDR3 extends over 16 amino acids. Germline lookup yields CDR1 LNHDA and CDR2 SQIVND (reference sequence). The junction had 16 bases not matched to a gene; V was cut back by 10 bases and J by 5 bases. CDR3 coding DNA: TGTGCCACCTTCCCGACTCGAGCGGGGTTGACCGGGGAGCTGTTTTTT. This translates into CATFPTRAGLTGELFF.

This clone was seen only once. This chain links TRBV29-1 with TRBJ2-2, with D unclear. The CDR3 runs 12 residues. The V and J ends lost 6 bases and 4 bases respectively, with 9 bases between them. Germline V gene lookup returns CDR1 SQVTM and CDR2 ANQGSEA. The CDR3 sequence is CSVLRVTGELFF. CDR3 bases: TGCAGCGTCTTACGCGTCACCGGGGAGCTGTTTTTT.

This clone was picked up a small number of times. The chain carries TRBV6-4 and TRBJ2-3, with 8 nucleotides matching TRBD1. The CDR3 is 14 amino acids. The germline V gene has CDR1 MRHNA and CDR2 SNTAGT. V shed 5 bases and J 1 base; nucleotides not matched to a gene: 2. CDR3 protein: CASSSTGGTDTQYF. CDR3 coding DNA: TGTGCCAGCAGTTCGACAGGGGGCACAGATACGCAGTATTTT.

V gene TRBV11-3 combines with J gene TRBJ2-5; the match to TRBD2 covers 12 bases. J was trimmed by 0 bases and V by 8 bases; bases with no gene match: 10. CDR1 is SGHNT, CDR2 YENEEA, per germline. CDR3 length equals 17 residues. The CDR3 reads CASSKGLAGSNQETQYF. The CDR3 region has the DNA TGTGCCAGCTCCAAGGGACTAGCGGGTTCAAACCAAGAGACCCAGTACTTC.

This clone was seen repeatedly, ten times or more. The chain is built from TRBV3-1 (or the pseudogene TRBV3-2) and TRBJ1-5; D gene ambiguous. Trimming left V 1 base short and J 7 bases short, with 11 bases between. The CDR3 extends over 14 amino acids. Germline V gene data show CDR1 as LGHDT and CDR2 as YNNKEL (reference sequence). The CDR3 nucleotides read TGTGCCAGCAGCCAAGTTGCGGGGAAACAGCCCCAGCATTTT. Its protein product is CASSQVAGKQPQHF.

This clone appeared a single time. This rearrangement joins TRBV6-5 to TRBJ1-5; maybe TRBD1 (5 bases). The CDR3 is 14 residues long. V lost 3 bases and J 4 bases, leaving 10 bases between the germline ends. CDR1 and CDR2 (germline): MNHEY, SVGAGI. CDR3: CASSYFAGNQPQHF. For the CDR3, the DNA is TGTGCCAGCAGTTATTTTGCAGGGAATCAGCCCCAGCATTTT.

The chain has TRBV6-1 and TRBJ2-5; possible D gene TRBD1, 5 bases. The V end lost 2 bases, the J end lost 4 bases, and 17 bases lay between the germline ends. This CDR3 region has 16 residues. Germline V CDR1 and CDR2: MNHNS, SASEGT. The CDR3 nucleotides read TGTGCCAGCAGTGAAAATTCGGCCAGGGTGAGAGAGACCCAGTACTTC. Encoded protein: CASSENSARVRETQYF.

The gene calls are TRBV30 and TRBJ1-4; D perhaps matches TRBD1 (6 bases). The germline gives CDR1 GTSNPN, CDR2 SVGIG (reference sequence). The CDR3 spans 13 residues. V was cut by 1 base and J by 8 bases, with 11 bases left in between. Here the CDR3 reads CAWSGTAGEKLFF. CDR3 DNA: TGTGCCTGGAGTGGGACAGCGGGAGAAAAACTGTTTTTT.

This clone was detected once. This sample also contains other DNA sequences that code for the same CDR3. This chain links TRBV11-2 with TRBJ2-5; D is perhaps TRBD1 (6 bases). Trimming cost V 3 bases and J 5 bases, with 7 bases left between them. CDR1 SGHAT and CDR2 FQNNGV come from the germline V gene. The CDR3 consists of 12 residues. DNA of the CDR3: TGTGCCAGCAGCTTGGGGGCCGAGACCCAGTACTTC. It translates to CASSLGAETQYF. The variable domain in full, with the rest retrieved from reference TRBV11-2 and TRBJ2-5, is EAGVAQSPRYKIIEKRQSVAFWCNPISGHATLYWYQQILGQGPKLLIQFQNNGVVDDSQLPKDRFSAERLKGVDSTLKIQPAKLEDSAVYLCASSLGAETQYFGPGTRLLVL.

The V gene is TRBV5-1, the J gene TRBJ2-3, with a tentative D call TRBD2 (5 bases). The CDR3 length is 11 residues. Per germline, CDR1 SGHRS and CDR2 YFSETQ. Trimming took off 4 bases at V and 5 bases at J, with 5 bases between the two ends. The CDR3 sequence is CASSEGDTQYF. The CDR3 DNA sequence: TGCGCCAGCAGCGAGGGAGATACGCAGTATTTT.

The CDR3 DNA reads as TGTGCCAGCAGCTCACCAGCGGGGGGTAGCACAGATACGCAGTATTTT. Residues: CASSSPAGGSTDTQYF. J is TRBJ2-3 and V is TRBV3-1 (or the pseudogene TRBV3-2), with TRBD2 matching 9 bases. The CDR3 spans 16 residues. The ends lost 5 bases at V and 0 bases at J; junction bases unmatched: 6. Germline V gene lookup returns CDR1 LGHDT and CDR2 YNNKEL (reference sequence).